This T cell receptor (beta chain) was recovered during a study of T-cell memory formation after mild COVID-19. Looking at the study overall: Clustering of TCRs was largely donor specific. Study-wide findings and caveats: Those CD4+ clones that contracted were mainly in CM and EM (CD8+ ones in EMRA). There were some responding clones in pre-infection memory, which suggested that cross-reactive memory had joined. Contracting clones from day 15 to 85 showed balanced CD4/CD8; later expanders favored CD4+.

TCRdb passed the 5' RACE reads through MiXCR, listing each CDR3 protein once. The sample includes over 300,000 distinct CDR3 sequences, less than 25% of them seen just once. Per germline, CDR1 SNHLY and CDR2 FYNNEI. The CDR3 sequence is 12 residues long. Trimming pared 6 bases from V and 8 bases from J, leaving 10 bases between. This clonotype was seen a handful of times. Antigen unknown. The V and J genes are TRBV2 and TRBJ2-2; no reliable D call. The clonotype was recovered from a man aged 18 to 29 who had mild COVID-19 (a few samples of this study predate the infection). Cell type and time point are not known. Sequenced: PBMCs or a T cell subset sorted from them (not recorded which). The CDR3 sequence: CASSSWLGELFF. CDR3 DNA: TGTGCCAGCAGCTCTTGGCTAGGGGAGCTGTTTTTT.